These 4 T cell receptor beta chains came from one sample sequenced in a study of blood T cell repertoires in COVID-19 (dated by TCRdb to 2018 to 2020). Libraries were prepared through the immunoSEQ multiplex PCR assay. TCRdb holds this immuneACCESS table with in-frame rearrangements only. Some clones are missing; in checked studies, unresolved V genes explain under half, and the rest has no known cause. The sample contains roughly 230,000 clones, around four fifths of them found a single time. Under 4.5% of the sample comes from the top ten. Sample: peripheral blood. The receptors shown here come from a man between 45 and 60 years old with acute or convalescent COVID-19.

CDR3 sequence: CASSQEGTGGWDEQFF. The CDR3 coding sequence is TGCGCCAGCAGCCAAGAGGGGACAGGGGGTTGGGATGAGCAGTTCTTC. V usage is TRBV4-1 and J usage is TRBJ2-1; 11 bases agree with TRBD1. J gave up 8 bases and V 0 bases, and 6 bases lay outside the gene matches. The CDR3 runs 16 residues. CDR1 is MGHRA, CDR2 YSYEKL, per germline.

The sample holds many counts of this clone. The chain joins TRBV19 to TRBJ2-7; TRBD2 is a possible D gene (6 bases). This CDR3 region has 13 residues. CDR1 LNHDA and CDR2 SQIVND come from the germline V gene (reference sequence). Trimming took 6 bases from V and 6 from J, leaving 15 bases between them. CDR3 sequence: CASRRDWDPEQYF. For the CDR3, the DNA is TGTGCCAGTAGGAGGGACTGGGATCCCGAGCAGTACTTC. The full variable domain, in which reference TRBV19 and TRBJ2-7 provide the parts outside the CDR3, is DGGITQSPKYLFRKEGQNVTLSCEQNLNHDAMYWYRQDPGQGLRLIYYSQIVNDFQKGDIAEGYSVSREKKESFPLTVTSAQKNPTAFYLCASRRDWDPEQYFGPGTRLTVT.

The genes are TRBV11-3 and TRBJ2-7; a weak D match, TRBD2 (5 bases). The CDR3 is 14 residues long. Germline V CDR1 and CDR2: SGHNT, YENEEA. The V end was cut by 5 bases, the J end by 0 bases, with 11 bases between. CDR3 sequence: CASSPGLVSYEQYF. The CDR3 DNA sequence: TGTGCCAGCAGCCCCGGACTGGTCTCCTACGAGCAGTACTTC.

Here the CDR3 DNA reads TGTGCCAGCAGTCTCGCAGGGGTGGTTCCGACTGAAGCTTTCTTT. It specifies CASSLAGVVPTEAFF. The chain links TRBV28 to TRBJ1-1; D may be TRBD1 (6 bases). This CDR3 comprises 15 residues. Looked up from germline, CDR1 is MDHEN and CDR2 is SYDVKM. Trimming shortened V by 5 bases and J by 5 bases, and 18 bases separated the two germline ends.